Presented here are 24 T cell receptor beta chains from one specimen sequenced in a study of shared clonotypes between healthy human individuals. Data came from immunoSEQ multiplex PCR; TCRdb stores just in-frame clones and leaves some out. In the table there are about 2.1 million clones, 85% to 95% of which are singletons. Positive CCR7 selection of CD45RO-negative cells yielded the naive CD8 cells, and terminally differentiated effector memory CD45RA+ cells were excluded. Sequenced sample: naive CD8+ T cells from PBMCs. The receptors here all came from a man in his late teens or twenties in good health. Some clones in this sample may be carry-over from other donors' samples.

J is TRBJ1-2 and V is TRBV9; D ambiguous. The germline V and J ends were trimmed by 0 bases and 7 bases, with 7 bases remaining between them. The CDR3 is 12 amino acids. From germline, CDR1 is SGDLS and CDR2 YYNGEE. CDR3 sequence: CASSVGTAGYTF. Written as DNA, the CDR3 is TGTGCCAGCAGCGTAGGGACGGCTGGCTACACCTTC.

The chain couples TRBV7-9 to TRBJ2-1, with D tentatively TRBD2 (5 bases). Germline V CDR1 and CDR2: SEHNR, FQNEAQ (reference sequence). V lost 5 bases and J 2 bases, leaving 10 bases between the germline ends. The CDR3 is made up of 14 amino acids. For the CDR3, the DNA is TGTGCCAGCAGCAAGCAACTAGCCTACAATGAGCAGTTCTTC. Amino acids: CASSKQLAYNEQFF. Supplemented by reference TRBV7-9 and TRBJ2-1, the full variable domain reads DTGVSQNPRHKITKRGQNVTFRCDPISEHNRLYWYRQTLGQGPEFLTYFQNEAQLEKSRLLSDRFSAERPKGSFSTLEIQRTEQGDSAMYLCASSKQLAYNEQFFGPGTRLTVL.

A note on this clone: At the DNA level, this CDR3 is encoded by other sequences in the same sample as well. This chain links TRBV27 with TRBJ2-7; maybe TRBD1 (6 bases). Germline loops: CDR1 MNHEY, CDR2 SMNVEV (reference sequence). V was trimmed by 6 bases and J by 0 bases, leaving 15 bases between them. This CDR3 comprises 15 residues. The CDR3 loop is CASSPQGPSSYEQYF. The CDR3 DNA sequence: TGTGCCAGCAGCCCACAGGGTCCGAGCTCCTACGAGCAGTACTTC.

The J gene is TRBJ1-2, the V gene TRBV14; D remains unclear. Trimming took off 0 bases at V and 0 bases at J, with 17 bases between the two ends. The CDR3 spans 18 residues. In germline, CDR1 is SGHDN, CDR2 FVKESK. CDR3 DNA: TGTGCCAGCAGCCAAGAGGACCAGAGGACTGAAGCTAACTATGGCTACACCTTC. Translation gives CASSQEDQRTEANYGYTF.

Note on this clone: Other nucleotide sequences in the sample specify the same CDR3. V is TRBV6-1 and J is TRBJ1-1; D unresolved. Deletions cut 0 bases from V and 1 base from J, with 6 bases between. The germline gives CDR1 MNHNS, CDR2 SASEGT. This CDR3 region has 14 residues. This chain's CDR3 is CASSEAGRNTEAFF. As DNA, the CDR3 is TGTGCCAGCAGTGAAGCGGGCCGGAACACTGAAGCTTTCTTT.

In nucleotides, the CDR3 is TGTGCCAGCAGCCTCCGGGACACCTACACCGGGGAGCTGTTTTTT. Translating it yields CASSLRDTYTGELFF. The J gene is TRBJ2-2, the V gene TRBV7-9; perhaps TRBD1 as D (6 bases). The germline V gene encodes CDR1 SEHNR and CDR2 FQNEAQ (reference sequence). Trimming left V 5 bases short and J 3 bases short, with 13 bases between. CDR3 length: 15 amino acids.

The V and J genes are TRBV10-1 and TRBJ1-2; 9 positions agree with TRBD1. This CDR3 is 18 amino acids long. The V and J ends lost 2 bases and 4 bases, in that order; junction bases with no gene match: 14. The germline V gene encodes CDR1 WNHNN and CDR2 SYGVQD (reference sequence). The CDR3 nucleotides are TGCGCCAGCAGTGAGCCCTACAGGGGGCAAGACCACCCCTATGGCTACACCTTC. Translation gives CASSEPYRGQDHPYGYTF.

The chain links TRBV7-6 to TRBJ2-3; TRBD1 or TRBD2 may be the D gene (5 bases each). The germline gives CDR1 SGHVS, CDR2 FNYEAQ. Between the trimmed V and J ends, which lost 5 bases and 3 bases, there was a span of 15 bases. The CDR3 is made up of 15 amino acids. CDR3 in DNA: TGTGCCAGCAGCCGGACTCTCGGGGCTACAGATACGCAGTATTTT. Amino acid sequence: CASSRTLGATDTQYF.

The V gene is TRBV28, the J gene TRBJ2-7; D possibly uses TRBD1 or TRBD2 (5 bases each). V was cut by 5 bases and J by 4 bases, with 18 bases left in between. CDR3 length: 15 residues. Germline V gene lookup returns CDR1 MDHEN and CDR2 SYDVKM. The CDR3 loop is CASSPRDGVFYEQYF. The CDR3 nucleotides read TGTGCCAGCAGTCCCCGGGACGGGGTCTTTTACGAGCAGTACTTC.

This clone was counted once. This chain links TRBV27 with TRBJ2-3; weak D call: TRBD2 (6 bases). There are 15 residues in the CDR3. Trimming pared 6 bases from V and 2 bases from J, leaving 15 bases between. The germline gives CDR1 MNHEY, CDR2 SMNVEV (reference sequence). This CDR3 is CASSQGLTPTDTQYF. The CDR3 coding sequence is TGTGCCAGCAGCCAGGGACTGACGCCCACAGATACGCAGTATTTT.

The chain joins TRBV5-6 to TRBJ2-2; TRBD1 matches at 11 bases. The V gene end was trimmed by 4 bases and the J gene end by 4 bases; junction bases not matched to a gene: 3. This CDR3 has 15 residues. Germline CDR1 and CDR2: SGHDT and YYEEEE. For the CDR3, the DNA is TGTGCCAGCAGCGGGACAGGGGGGCCCACCGGGGAGCTGTTTTTT. Its translation is CASSGTGGPTGELFF.

As regards this clone: Other DNA sequences in the sample encode the same CDR3. The J gene is TRBJ2-7, the V gene TRBV5-1; 9 bases map to TRBD2. J was trimmed by 4 bases and V by 2 bases; bases with no gene match: 4. The CDR3 contains 14 residues. The germline V gene has CDR1 SGHRS and CDR2 YFSETQ. The DNA of the CDR3 is TGCGCCAGCAGCTTACCGGGACTAGCTTACGAGCAGTACTTC. Translated: CASSLPGLAYEQYF.

The V and J genes are TRBV27 and TRBJ1-2, with a possible D match to TRBD1 (5 bases). V gave up 4 bases and J gave up 0 bases, with 12 bases separating them. The germline V gene encodes CDR1 MNHEY and CDR2 SMNVEV (reference sequence). The CDR3 is made up of 15 amino acids. The CDR3 DNA follows: TGTGCCAGCAGTTCCCTCCCGACAGCTAACTATGGCTACACCTTC. Protein: CASSSLPTANYGYTF.

V gene TRBV6-1 combines with J gene TRBJ2-7; TRBD2 aligns across 11 bases. The ends lost 4 bases at V and 0 bases at J; junction bases unmatched: 8. The CDR3 has 17 amino acids. Germline V gene lookup returns CDR1 MNHNS and CDR2 SASEGT. The chain's CDR3 is CASSVSSGRLVSYEQYF. CDR3 sequence (DNA): TGTGCCAGCAGTGTGTCTAGCGGGAGGCTGGTCTCCTACGAGCAGTACTTC.

This clone was counted a single time. This rearrangement joins TRBV27 to TRBJ1-1; D ambiguous. V lost 5 bases, J lost 8 bases, and 21 bases lay in between. The CDR3 sequence is 15 residues long. CDR1 is MNHEY and CDR2 is SMNVEV in the germline V gene (reference sequence). CDR3 nucleotides: TGTGCCAGCAGTCTGTCAGGAAGAGCCCATACGGAAGCTTTCTTT. This encodes CASSLSGRAHTEAFF.

The gene calls are TRBV5-1 and TRBJ1-1, with D uncertain. The V end lost 4 bases, the J end lost 3 bases, and 10 bases lay between the germline ends. CDR1 and CDR2 (germline): SGHRS, YFSETQ. The CDR3 loop spans 13 amino acids. This CDR3 reads CASSVRSYTEAFF. Here the CDR3 DNA reads TGCGCCAGCAGCGTCAGGAGTTACACTGAAGCTTTCTTT.

The CDR3 reads CAWANSAEAFF. CDR3 DNA: TGTGCCTGGGCTAACAGCGCTGAAGCTTTCTTT. The rearrangement joins TRBV30 to TRBJ1-1; D ambiguous. The CDR3 covers 11 residues. V was cut by 5 bases and J by 6 bases, with 10 bases left in between. Germline V gives CDR1 GTSNPN, CDR2 SVGIG (reference sequence). Full variable domain (missing parts from reference TRBV30 and TRBJ1-1): SQTIHQWPATLVQPVGSPLSLECTVEGTSNPNLYWYRQAAGRGLQLLFYSVGIGQISSEVPQNLSASRPQDRQFILSSKKLLLSDSGFYLCAWANSAEAFFGQGTRLTVV.

This clone occurred a few times. J is TRBJ1-2 and V is TRBV4-2; D not certain. This CDR3 is 15 amino acids long. In germline, CDR1 is LGHNA, CDR2 YNFKEQ. Trimming cost V 0 bases and J 2 bases, with 10 bases left between them. The CDR3 loop reads CASSQEGMVNYGYTF. The CDR3 DNA is TGTGCCAGCAGCCAAGAGGGGATGGTGAACTATGGCTACACCTTC.

The V call is TRBV7-9, the J call TRBJ2-1, with 9 bases fitting TRBD2. The CDR3 is 16 amino acids. Germline CDR1 reads SEHNR; CDR2 reads FQNEAQ (reference sequence). Trimming removed 5 bases from V and 6 bases from J; junction bases left unmatched: 11. The CDR3 here is CASSPSGREGPNEQFF. The CDR3 DNA follows: TGTGCCAGCAGCCCCTCTGGGCGGGAGGGCCCCAATGAGCAGTTCTTC.

The chain carries TRBV7-2 and TRBJ1-1; D might be TRBD1 (5 bases). This CDR3 contains 11 residues. Per the germline V gene, CDR1 is SGHTA and CDR2 is FQGNSA. V lost 7 bases, J lost 6 bases, and 9 bases lay in between. The CDR3 loop is CASTLGAEAFF. CDR3 bases: TGTGCCAGCACCCTGGGGGCTGAAGCTTTCTTT.

This clone was seen a single time. The genes are TRBV5-1 and TRBJ2-1; D is unclear. The CDR3 runs to 15 residues. V lost 0 bases, J lost 4 bases, and 11 bases lay in between. In germline, CDR1 is SGHRS, CDR2 YFSETQ. CDR3 region: CASSLGYETYNEQFF. In nucleotides, the CDR3 is TGCGCCAGCAGCTTGGGTTACGAAACTTACAATGAGCAGTTCTTC.

In the case of this clone: Other DNA sequences from this sample encode an identical CDR3 as well. This chain joins TRBV7-9 and TRBJ2-1, with D unclear. Germline V gene sequence: CDR1 SEHNR, CDR2 FQNEAQ (reference sequence). The ends were cut back, 1 base at V and 5 bases at J, with 6 bases in the middle. This CDR3 is 13 amino acids long. The chain's CDR3 is CASSLGPDNEQFF. CDR3 coding DNA: TGTGCCAGCAGCTTAGGGCCAGACAATGAGCAGTTCTTC.

This chain uses TRBV7-8 with TRBJ2-6, with D perhaps matching TRBD1 (5 bases). Trimming pared 8 bases from V and 0 bases from J, leaving 20 bases between. Germline CDR1 is SGHVS and CDR2 is FQNEAQ. The CDR3 has 18 amino acids. The CDR3 bases are TGTGCCAGCCAAAGCACCGTAGGGGCCAGCTCTGGGGCCAACGTCCTGACTTTC. This translates into CASQSTVGASSGANVLTF.

The chain joins TRBV6-1 to TRBJ2-7; 9 bases are shared with TRBD2. The CDR3 is 19 residues long. Losses at the gene ends were 4 bases for V and 0 bases for J; bases not matched to a gene: 16. CDR1 and CDR2 from the germline V gene are MNHNS and SASEGT. DNA for the CDR3: TGTGCCAGCAGTGCCTACGACGCGATCGTAGCGGGAGACTCCTACGAGCAGTACTTC. It is translated as CASSAYDAIVAGDSYEQYF.